Listed below are T cell receptor beta chains from one sample, sequenced in a study of identical twins. TCRdb itself ran the 5' RACE reads through MiXCR, one entry per CDR3 protein. Seen here are about 530,000 distinct CDR3 sequences, about 15% observed once, and the top ten hold about 0.47%. These data were also reused for a study on yellow fever vaccine responses in identical twins.

The sequenced sample was CD4+ T cells sorted from blood. All receptors come from a young woman in good health. CDR3s include the opening cysteine and the closing phenylalanine or tryptophan. D genes are given only for firm matches. Clone size, where shown, is once, few, many, or a class for clones that have expanded.

size	J	D	V	CDR3	DNA
.	TRBJ2-2	TRBD1	TRBV10-3	CAIGTGGITGELFF	TGTGCCATCGGGACAGGGGGGATCACCGGGGAGCTGTTTTTT
few	TRBJ2-1	TRBD2	TRBV20-1	CSAQAGGHAGEQFF	TGCAGTGCTCAAGCGGGGGGGCATGCAGGTGAGCAGTTCTTC
.	TRBJ2-1	TRBD2	TRBV12-3/TRBV12-4	CASSFGLAVNEQFF	TGTGCCAGCAGTTTTGGACTAGCGGTCAATGAGCAGTTCTTC
few	TRBJ2-5	.	TRBV7-2	CASSLDGRGLETQYF	TGTGCCAGCAGCTTAGATGGGCGGGGACTGGAGACCCAGTACTTC
once	TRBJ2-1	TRBD2	TRBV3-1	CASSQGRGTSGRVEQFF	TGTGCCAGCAGCCAAGGTCGGGGGACTAGCGGGAGGGTTGAGCAGTTCTTC
.	TRBJ2-3	.	TRBV6-1	CASAPQGIGADTQYF	TGTGCCAGCGCCCCACAGGGAATAGGGGCAGATACGCAGTATTTT
.	TRBJ1-6	TRBD1	TRBV10-3	CAINDNRGVGTLHF	TGTGCCATCAACGATAACAGGGGAGTAGGGACCCTCCACTTT
.	TRBJ2-3	.	TRBV20-1	CSAPPQGLALDTQYF	TGCAGTGCACCTCCACAGGGGCTAGCGTTAGATACGCAGTATTTT
few	TRBJ2-1	TRBD2	TRBV3-1	CASSRGLAEINEQFF	TGTGCCAGCAGCCGGGGACTAGCGGAGATCAATGAGCAGTTCTTC
.	TRBJ2-7	.	TRBV6-1	CASRTWQGGSYEQYF	TGTGCCAGCAGAACCTGGCAGGGGGGTTCCTACGAGCAGTACTTC
.	TRBJ2-6	TRBD1	TRBV10-3	CAISTTYLVGQGPLSGANVLTF	TGTGCCATCAGTACCACCTACCTCGTGGGACAGGGTCCCCTTTCTGGGGCCAACGTCCTGACTTTC
.	TRBJ2-5	.	TRBV9	CASSVAGGAPETQYF	TGTGCCAGCAGCGTAGCTGGGGGGGCGCCTGAGACCCAGTACTTC
.	TRBJ1-4	.	TRBV3-1	CASSRRTAPFATNEKLFF	TGTGCCAGCAGCCGCCGGACGGCCCCCTTTGCAACTAATGAAAAACTGTTTTTT
.	TRBJ2-5	.	TRBV20-1	CSARSSSGETQYF	TGCAGTGCTAGGTCTAGTAGCGGAGAGACCCAGTACTTC
.	TRBJ1-2	.	TRBV24-1	CATSDYTAYGYTF	TGTGCCACCAGTGATTATACGGCCTATGGCTACACCTTC
many	TRBJ1-4	TRBD1	TRBV20-1	CSAGQGGLNEKLFF	TGCAGTGCTGGACAGGGGGGTCTTAATGAAAAACTGTTTTTT
.	TRBJ1-1	.	TRBV29-1	CSVMRTENTEAFF	TGCAGCGTTATGAGGACAGAGAACACTGAAGCTTTCTTT
few	TRBJ2-7	.	TRBV2	CASKALTYEQYF	TGTGCCAGCAAGGCGCTAACCTACGAGCAGTACTTC
few	TRBJ2-1	TRBD2	TRBV15	CATSRWGLAGPVNEQFF	TGTGCCACCAGCAGATGGGGACTAGCCGGACCCGTCAATGAGCAGTTCTTC
many	TRBJ2-1	TRBD2	TRBV12-3/TRBV12-4	CASSSWTSLNNEQFF	TGTGCCAGCAGTTCCTGGACTAGCTTGAACAATGAGCAGTTCTTC
many	TRBJ2-2	TRBD1	TRBV2	CASTRDSGANTGELFF	TGTGCCAGCACTAGGGACAGTGGCGCGAACACCGGGGAGCTGTTTTTT
.	TRBJ1-6	.	TRBV5-4	CASSLGGEVSLVPLHF	TGTGCCAGCAGCTTGGGTGGCGAAGTATCGCTTGTACCCCTCCACTTT
few	TRBJ1-6	.	TRBV4-1	CASSQVQGVDSPLHF	TGCGCCAGCAGCCAAGTTCAGGGAGTGGATTCACCCCTCCACTTT
.	TRBJ2-1	.	TRBV24-1	CATSSWGTAGEQFF	TGTGCCACCAGTTCCTGGGGTACAGCGGGTGAGCAGTTCTTC
.	TRBJ2-6	TRBD2	TRBV9	CASSPGGEHSGANVLTF	TGTGCCAGCAGCCCGGGGGGGGAACACTCTGGGGCCAACGTCCTGACTTTC
.	TRBJ2-5	.	TRBV20-1	CSVSASQETQYF	TGCAGTGTTTCCGCGTCCCAAGAGACCCAGTACTTC
.	TRBJ2-5	.	TRBV6-5	CASSYRPQGETQYF	TGTGCCAGCAGTTACCGGCCTCAGGGAGAGACCCAGTACTTC
few	TRBJ1-4	.	TRBV7-6	CASSRQVATNEKLFF	TGTGCCAGCAGCCGACAGGTTGCAACTAATGAAAAACTGTTTTTT
.	TRBJ2-1	TRBD2	TRBV12-3/TRBV12-4	CASSGRGGLPYNEQFF	TGTGCCAGCAGCGGACGGGGGGGACTCCCCTACAATGAGCAGTTCTTC
few	TRBJ2-7	.	TRBV12-3/TRBV12-4	CASSLQREQYF	TGTGCCAGCAGTTTACAGCGGGAGCAGTACTTC
.	TRBJ2-6	.	TRBV15	CATTRGSSGANVLTF	TGTGCCACCACCCGAGGGTCCTCTGGGGCCAACGTCCTGACTTTC
few	TRBJ2-2	.	TRBV12-3/TRBV12-4	CASTYIVAGELFF	TGTGCCAGCACTTATATAGTTGCCGGGGAGCTGTTTTTT
.	TRBJ2-3	.	TRBV11-2	CASRSGVGRGTDTQYF	TGTGCCAGCAGATCCGGGGTCGGTCGGGGTACAGATACGCAGTATTTT
.	TRBJ1-1	.	TRBV28	CASSPRLSPTEAFF	TGTGCCAGCAGTCCAAGACTATCCCCCACTGAAGCTTTCTTT
few	TRBJ2-2	.	TRBV10-3	CATGAARTGELFF	TGTGCCACCGGGGCGGCTCGTACCGGGGAGCTGTTTTTT
many	TRBJ2-1	.	TRBV21-1	CASSKVKRRPSSYNEQFF	TGTGCCAGCAGCAAAGTGAAGCGCCGGCCGAGCTCCTACAATGAGCAGTTCTTC
many	TRBJ1-1	TRBD1	TRBV6-1	CASSRTGGTEAFF	TGTGCCAGCAGCAGGACAGGGGGCACTGAAGCTTTCTTT
few	TRBJ2-1	TRBD2	TRBV6-1	CASTDGSGSRNEQFF	TGTGCCAGCACCGACGGTAGCGGGAGCCGGAATGAGCAGTTCTTC
few	TRBJ1-1	.	TRBV27	CASQQRPNTEAFF	TGTGCCAGCCAACAGCGACCGAACACTGAAGCTTTCTTT
many	TRBJ2-7	.	TRBV20-1	CSAAQGFEQYF	TGCAGTGCCGCACAGGGTTTCGAGCAGTACTTC
.	TRBJ2-3	TRBD1	TRBV12-3/TRBV12-4	CASTKGQGSPDTQYF	TGTGCCAGCACCAAGGGACAGGGGTCCCCTGATACGCAGTATTTT
.	TRBJ2-1	TRBD2	TRBV29-1	CSVRGGGQNEQFF	TGCAGCGTGCGGGGGGGCGGGCAAAATGAGCAGTTCTTC
few	TRBJ2-1	TRBD2	TRBV5-1	CASSRVAGGSSEQFF	TGCGCCAGCAGCCGGGTAGCGGGAGGTTCGAGTGAGCAGTTCTTC
few	TRBJ2-5	TRBD2	TRBV20-1	CSASLAGEETQYF	TGCAGTGCTAGTCTAGCGGGGGAAGAGACCCAGTACTTC
few	TRBJ1-2	.	TRBV6-1	CASRPGTQFYGYTF	TGTGCCAGCAGACCCGGGACACAATTTTATGGCTACACCTTC
.	TRBJ2-1	.	TRBV3-1	CASSHRDFAGSNEQFF	TGTGCCAGCAGCCATAGAGACTTCGCCGGGAGCAATGAGCAGTTCTTC
.	TRBJ1-2	TRBD1	TRBV29-1	CSVRGRPGTDYGYTF	TGCAGCGTCAGGGGTCGACCCGGGACAGACTATGGCTACACCTTC
few	TRBJ2-1	.	TRBV14	CASSQGRAGEQFF	TGTGCCAGCAGCCAAGGTCGGGCGGGTGAGCAGTTCTTC